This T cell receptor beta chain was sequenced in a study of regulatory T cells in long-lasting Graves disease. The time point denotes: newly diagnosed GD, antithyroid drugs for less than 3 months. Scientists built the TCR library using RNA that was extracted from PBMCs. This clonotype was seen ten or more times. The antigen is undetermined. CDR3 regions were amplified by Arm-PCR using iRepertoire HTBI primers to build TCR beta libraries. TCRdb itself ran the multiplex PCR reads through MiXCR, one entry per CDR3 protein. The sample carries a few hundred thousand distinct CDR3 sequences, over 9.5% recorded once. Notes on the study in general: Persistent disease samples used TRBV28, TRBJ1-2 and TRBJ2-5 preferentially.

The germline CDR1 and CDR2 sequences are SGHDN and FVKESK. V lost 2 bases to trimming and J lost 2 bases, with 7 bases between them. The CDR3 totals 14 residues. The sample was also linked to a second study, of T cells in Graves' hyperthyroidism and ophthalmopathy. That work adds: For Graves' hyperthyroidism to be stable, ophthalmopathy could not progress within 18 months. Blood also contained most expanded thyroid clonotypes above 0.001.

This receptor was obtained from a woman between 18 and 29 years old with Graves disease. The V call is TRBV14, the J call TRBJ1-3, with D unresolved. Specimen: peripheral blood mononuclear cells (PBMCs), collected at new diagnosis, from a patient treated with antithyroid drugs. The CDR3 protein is CASSQLGTGNTIYF. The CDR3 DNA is TGTGCCAGCAGCCAATTAGGCACTGGAAACACCATATATTTT.